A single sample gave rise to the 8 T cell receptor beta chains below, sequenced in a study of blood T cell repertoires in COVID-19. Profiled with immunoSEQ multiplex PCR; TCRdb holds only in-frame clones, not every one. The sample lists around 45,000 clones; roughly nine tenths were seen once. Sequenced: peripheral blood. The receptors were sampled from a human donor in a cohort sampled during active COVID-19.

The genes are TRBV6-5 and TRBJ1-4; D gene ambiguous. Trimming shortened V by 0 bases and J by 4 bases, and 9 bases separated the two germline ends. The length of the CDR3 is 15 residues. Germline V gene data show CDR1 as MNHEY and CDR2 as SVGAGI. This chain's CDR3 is CASSYSHGGNEKLFF. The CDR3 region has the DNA TGTGCCAGCAGTTACTCCCACGGCGGTAATGAAAAACTGTTTTTT.

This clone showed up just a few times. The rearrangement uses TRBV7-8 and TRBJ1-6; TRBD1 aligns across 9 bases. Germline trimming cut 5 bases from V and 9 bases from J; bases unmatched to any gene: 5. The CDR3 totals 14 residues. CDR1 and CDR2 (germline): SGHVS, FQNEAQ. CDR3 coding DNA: TGTGCCAGCAGCCCGGACAGGGGTGCTTCACCCCTCCACTTT. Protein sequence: CASSPDRGASPLHF.

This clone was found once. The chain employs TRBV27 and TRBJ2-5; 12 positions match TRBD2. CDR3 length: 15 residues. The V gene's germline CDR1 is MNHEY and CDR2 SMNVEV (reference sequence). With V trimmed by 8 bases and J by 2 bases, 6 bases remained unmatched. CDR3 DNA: TGTGCCAGCTCACGGACTAGCGGGGTTCAAGAGACCCAGTACTTC. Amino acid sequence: CASSRTSGVQETQYF.

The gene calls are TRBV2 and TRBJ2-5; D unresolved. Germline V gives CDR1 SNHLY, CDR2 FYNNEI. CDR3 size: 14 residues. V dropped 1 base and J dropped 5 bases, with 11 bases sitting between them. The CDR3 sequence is CASSEGGLRETQYF. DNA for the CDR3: TGTGCCAGCAGTGAAGGAGGTTTACGGGAGACCCAGTACTTC.

CDR3 in amino acids: CASSLQTGGSYNEQFF. DNA of the CDR3: TGTGCCAGCAGCTTACAGACAGGGGGGTCCTACAATGAGCAGTTCTTC. The V gene is TRBV7-9, the J gene TRBJ2-1, with 9 positions matching TRBD1. The CDR3 is made up of 16 amino acids. In germline, CDR1 is SEHNR, CDR2 FQNEAQ (reference sequence). The V gene end was trimmed by 2 bases and the J gene end by 1 base; junction bases not matched to a gene: 3.

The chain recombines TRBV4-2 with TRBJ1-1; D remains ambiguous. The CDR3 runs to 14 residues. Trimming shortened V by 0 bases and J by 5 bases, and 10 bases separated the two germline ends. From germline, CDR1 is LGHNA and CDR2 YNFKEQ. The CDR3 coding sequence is TGTGCCAGCAGCCAAGATAACGGGGAGACTGAAGCTTTCTTT. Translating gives CASSQDNGETEAFF.

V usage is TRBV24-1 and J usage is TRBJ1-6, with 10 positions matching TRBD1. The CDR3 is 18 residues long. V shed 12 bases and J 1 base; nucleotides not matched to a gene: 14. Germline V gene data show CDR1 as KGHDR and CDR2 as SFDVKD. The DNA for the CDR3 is TGTGCCTCAATCTTCACAGGGGACAGGGGATCCTATAATTCACCCCTCCACTTT. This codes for CASIFTGDRGSYNSPLHF.

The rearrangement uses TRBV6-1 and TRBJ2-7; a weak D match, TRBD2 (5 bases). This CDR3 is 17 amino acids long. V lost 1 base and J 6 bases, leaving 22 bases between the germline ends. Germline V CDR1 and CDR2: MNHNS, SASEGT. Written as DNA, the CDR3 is TGTGCCAGCAGTGAAGGGGGTCGGGAAAGGCCCCTCGTCGAGCAGTACTTC. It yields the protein CASSEGGRERPLVEQYF.